Presented here are 10 T cell receptor beta chains from one specimen sequenced in a study of blood T cell repertoires in COVID-19. Sequencing was performed with immunoSEQ multiplex PCR; in TCRdb, only in-frame clones are kept and a portion is missing. The table has around 200,000 clones, roughly nine tenths seen once. Sequenced: PBMCs or T cells enriched from blood (not recorded which). The receptors come from a woman aged 40 to 50 with acute COVID-19.

This chain joins TRBV3-1 (or the pseudogene TRBV3-2) and TRBJ1-2; D gene ambiguous. This CDR3 has 14 residues. Germline lookup yields CDR1 LGHDT and CDR2 YNNKEL (reference sequence). The V and J ends lost 1 base and 8 bases respectively, with 14 bases between them. The CDR3 nucleotides read TGTGCCAGCAGCCAAGGGGGTTCCGGGAGGGGCTACACCTTC. Amino acids: CASSQGGSGRGYTF.

The chain uses TRBV10-3 and TRBJ1-1; possible D gene TRBD1, 5 bases. This CDR3 contains 14 residues. Looked up from germline, CDR1 is ENHRY and CDR2 is SYGVKD. V lost 2 bases and J lost 2, with 9 bases in between. The DNA of the CDR3 is TGTGCCATCAGTGAGCGACAGCACAACACTGAAGCTTTCTTT. Translation gives CAISERQHNTEAFF.

This chain connects TRBV5-4 to TRBJ1-3, with unresolved D. The germline V and J ends were trimmed by 4 bases and 0 bases, with 8 bases remaining between them. CDR1 is SGHNT and CDR2 is YYREEE in the germline V gene (reference sequence). The length of the CDR3 is 14 residues. CDR3 nucleotides: TGTGCCAGCAGCCCCACAGTCTCTGGAAACACCATATATTTT. This encodes CASSPTVSGNTIYF.

The genes are TRBV28 and TRBJ1-4, with 8 bases lining up with TRBD1. Germline V gene sequence: CDR1 MDHEN, CDR2 SYDVKM. V gave up 8 bases and J gave up 8 bases; unmatched junction bases: 7. CDR3 length equals 13 residues. CDR3 in DNA: TGTGCCAGCGGCAGGGGGCGTAGGGAAAAACTGTTTTTT. Translating it yields CASGRGRREKLFF.

The chain employs TRBV30 and TRBJ2-3, with a weak D call TRBD2 (6 bases). The V and J ends lost 5 bases and 0 bases respectively, with 9 bases between them. The CDR3 extends over 13 amino acids. The V gene's germline CDR1 is GTSNPN and CDR2 SVGIG (reference sequence). CDR3 sequence reads: CAWRRGSTDTQYF. CDR3 bases: TGTGCCTGGCGACGGGGGAGCACAGATACGCAGTATTTT.

V and J are TRBV27 and TRBJ2-2; 11 nucleotides agree with TRBD2. Germline V gene lookup returns CDR1 MNHEY and CDR2 SMNVEV (reference sequence). The ends lost 5 bases at V and 6 bases at J; junction bases unmatched: 8. The length of the CDR3 is 16 residues. The CDR3 sequence is CASSKALAGVAGELFF. CDR3 nucleotides: TGTGCCAGCAGTAAAGCACTAGCGGGAGTCGCCGGGGAGCTGTTTTTT.

This chain uses TRBV11-1 with TRBJ1-4; 12 bases match TRBD1. This CDR3 region has 18 residues. Germline V lookup: CDR1 SGHAT, CDR2 FQDESV (reference sequence). With V trimmed by 0 bases and J by 2 bases, 4 bases remained unmatched. The CDR3 sequence: CASSLAGTGGRTNEKLFF. The CDR3 coding sequence is TGTGCCAGCAGCTTAGCGGGGACAGGGGGCAGGACTAATGAAAAACTGTTTTTT.

This chain links TRBV9 with TRBJ2-2; TRBD2 agrees at 10 bases. V trimming: 1 base; J trimming: 0 bases; junction bases outside the gene matches: 9. The CDR3 covers 19 residues. Germline CDR1 SGDLS, CDR2 YYNGEE. CDR3 in amino acids: CASSVSGASGSPNTGELFF. The CDR3 region has the DNA TGTGCCAGCAGCGTATCGGGAGCTAGCGGGAGCCCGAACACCGGGGAGCTGTTTTTT. Full variable domain (outside the CDR3, taken from reference TRBV9 and TRBJ2-2): DSGVTQTPKHLITATGQRVTLRCSPRSGDLSVYWYQQSLDQGLQFLIQYYNGEERAKGNILERFSAQQFPDLHSELNLSSLELGDSALYFCASSVSGASGSPNTGELFFGEGSRLTVL.

V usage is TRBV9 and J usage is TRBJ1-3; 10 nucleotides agree with TRBD1. In germline, CDR1 is SGDLS, CDR2 YYNGEE. The junction had 2 bases not matched to a gene; V was cut back by 2 bases and J by 3 bases. The CDR3 is 15 residues long. The CDR3 loop is CASSVGTGVGNTIYF. The CDR3 nucleotides read TGTGCCAGCAGCGTTGGGACAGGGGTTGGAAACACCATATATTTT. The variable domain in full, completed from reference TRBV9 and TRBJ1-3, reads DSGVTQTPKHLITATGQRVTLRCSPRSGDLSVYWYQQSLDQGLQFLIQYYNGEERAKGNILERFSAQQFPDLHSELNLSSLELGDSALYFCASSVGTGVGNTIYFGEGSWLTVV.

The CDR3 DNA sequence: TGTGCCAGCAGCCAAGCGGGAGGGAACACTGAAGCTTTCTTT. It is translated as CASSQAGGNTEAFF. V gene TRBV14 combines with J gene TRBJ1-1; D remains ambiguous. Germline-derived CDR1 and CDR2 are SGHDN and FVKESK. Trimming removed 1 base from V and 1 base from J, with 7 bases in between. This CDR3 contains 14 residues. Together with reference TRBV14 and TRBJ1-1, the CDR3 gives the full variable domain: EAGVTQFPSHSVIEKGQTVTLRCDPISGHDNLYWYRRVMGKEIKFLLHFVKESKQDESGMPNNRFLAERTGGTYSTLKVQPAELEDSGVYFCASSQAGGNTEAFFGQGTRLTVV.